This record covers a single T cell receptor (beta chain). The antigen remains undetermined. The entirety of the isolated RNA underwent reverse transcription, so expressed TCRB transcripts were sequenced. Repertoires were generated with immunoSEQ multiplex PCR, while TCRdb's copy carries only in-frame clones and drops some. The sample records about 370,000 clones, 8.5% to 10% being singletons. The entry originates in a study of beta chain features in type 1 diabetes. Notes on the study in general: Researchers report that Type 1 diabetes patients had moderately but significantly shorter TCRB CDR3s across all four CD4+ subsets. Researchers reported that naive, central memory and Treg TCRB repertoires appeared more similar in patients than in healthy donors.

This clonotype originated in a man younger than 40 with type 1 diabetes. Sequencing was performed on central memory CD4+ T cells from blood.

The CDR3 DNA reads as TGTGCCACCAGCAGAGACGGACAGGGCTCTGAAGCTTTCTTT. Translating gives CATSRDGQGSEAFF. The chain is built from TRBV15 and TRBJ1-1, with 8 bases aligning to TRBD1. The CDR3 consists of 14 residues. V shed 0 bases and J 6 bases; nucleotides not matched to a gene: 3. CDR1 LNHNV and CDR2 YYDKDF come from the germline V gene (reference sequence).